These 14 T cell receptor beta chains came from one sample sequenced in a study of PD-L1 blockade in urothelial cancer. Time point given: pretreatment peripheral blood. Clones were read by immunoSEQ multiplex PCR, and TCRdb kept only the in-frame ones, dropping some. The table lists about 74,000 clones, about nine tenths of them singletons. This material consisted of PBMCs, taken around atezolizumab (anti-PD-L1) treatment. The receptors were sampled from a man between 70 and 80 years old with urothelial cancer.

This chain connects TRBV9 to TRBJ2-3; 9 bases agree with TRBD1. CDR1 is SGDLS, CDR2 YYNGEE, per germline. V shed 4 bases and J 1 base; nucleotides not matched to a gene: 7. The CDR3 is made up of 16 amino acids. The CDR3 protein is CASSPRQGVGTDTQYF. In DNA form, the CDR3 reads TGTGCCAGCAGCCCACGACAGGGGGTCGGCACAGATACGCAGTATTTT.

The chain uses TRBV5-6 and TRBJ2-7; 7 nucleotides line up with TRBD2. CDR1 and CDR2 from the germline V gene are SGHDT and YYEEEE. With 4 bases clipped from V and 6 bases from J, the junction kept 19 bases outside the gene matches. There are 17 residues in the CDR3. The CDR3 DNA reads as TGTGCCAGCAGCAGACCGGGAGGACTAGGATGGGGCGGCGAGCAGTACTTC. Its protein product is CASSRPGGLGWGGEQYF.

This CDR3 reads CATRDRPGQVNEKLFF. The CDR3 bases are TGTGCCACCAGGGACCGACCGGGACAGGTCAATGAAAAACTGTTTTTT. The rearrangement joins TRBV28 to TRBJ1-4; 8 bases are a match to TRBD1. The CDR3 runs 16 residues. Trimming cost V 10 bases and J 5 bases; bases outside gene matches: 15. The germline V gene encodes CDR1 MDHEN and CDR2 SYDVKM.

The chain links TRBV28 to TRBJ2-2, with D possibly TRBD1 on 6 matching bases. The CDR3 has 17 amino acids. Germline V gives CDR1 MDHEN, CDR2 SYDVKM. Trimming shortened V by 7 bases and J by 6 bases, and 24 bases separated the two germline ends. This CDR3 is CASTSNPGAGAAGELFF. CDR3 in DNA: TGTGCCAGCACCTCTAATCCCGGGGCAGGGGCCGCCGGGGAGCTGTTTTTT.

The CDR3 coding sequence is TGTGCCAGCAGTTCAACTAGCGGGAGAGCCCGCGGGTCCTACGAGCAGTACTTC. Its translation is CASSSTSGRARGSYEQYF. The J gene is TRBJ2-7, the V gene TRBV27; the match to TRBD2 covers 11 bases. Germline values: CDR1 MNHEY, CDR2 SMNVEV (reference sequence). The length of the CDR3 is 18 residues. V was clipped by 4 bases and J by 1 base; unmatched bases: 12.

The chain couples TRBV13 to TRBJ2-3, with 7 bases identical to TRBD1. The CDR3 is 16 residues long. Germline V gene data show CDR1 as PRHDT and CDR2 as FYEKMQ (reference sequence). J was trimmed by 3 bases and V by 4 bases; bases with no gene match: 10. DNA for the CDR3: TGTGCCAGCAGCTGGAGAGGGACAGTCTTGACAGATACGCAGTATTTT. Translated, it gives CASSWRGTVLTDTQYF.

This clone appeared a single time. The chain is built from TRBV28 and TRBJ1-2, with TRBD1 matching 10 bases. The trim removed 4 bases at V and 5 bases at J, leaving 13 bases unmatched. Looked up from germline, CDR1 is MDHEN and CDR2 is SYDVKM. The CDR3 runs to 17 residues. CDR3 sequence: CASSSAGQGTGRYGYTF. CDR3 coding DNA: TGTGCCAGCAGTTCCGCGGGACAGGGGACGGGTCGGTATGGCTACACCTTC.

The chain couples TRBV11-2 to TRBJ2-1; D unclear. The CDR3 has 15 residues. Germline lookup yields CDR1 SGHAT and CDR2 FQNNGV. V was pared by 1 base and J by 7 bases, with 14 bases between. The DNA for the CDR3 is TGTGCCAGCAGCTTAGGATGGCTCGCCGGGAATGAGCAGTTCTTC. Its protein product is CASSLGWLAGNEQFF.

The rearrangement uses TRBV19 and TRBJ2-5, with a possible D match to TRBD1 (6 bases). V lost 3 bases and J lost 2, with 13 bases in between. This CDR3 region has 15 residues. Germline V lookup: CDR1 LNHDA, CDR2 SQIVND (reference sequence). As DNA, the CDR3 is TGTGCCAGTAGTATTGGGGGCGGAGAACAAGAGACCCAGTACTTC. It is translated as CASSIGGGEQETQYF.

CDR3 sequence (DNA): TGTGCCAGCAGCCTTACCCAGGGGAACACTGAAGCTTTCTTT. Protein sequence: CASSLTQGNTEAFF. The gene calls are TRBV6-5 and TRBJ1-1, with a tentative D call TRBD1 (5 bases). The V gene lost 6 bases and the J gene lost 1 base, with 12 bases spanning the gap. CDR3 size: 14 residues. CDR1 MNHEY and CDR2 SVGAGI come from the germline V gene.

The V and J genes are TRBV11-2 and TRBJ2-7; 13 bases match TRBD2. The J segment lost 4 bases and the V segment lost 4 bases, leaving 4 bases of the junction unmatched. Germline V lookup: CDR1 SGHAT, CDR2 FQNNGV. The CDR3 sequence is 15 residues long. The CDR3 here is CASSYTSGRAYEQYF. The CDR3, as DNA: TGTGCCAGCAGCTACACTAGCGGGAGGGCGTACGAGCAGTACTTC.

The chain combines TRBV7-3 with TRBJ1-1; possible D gene TRBD1, 5 bases. Trimming pared 2 bases from V and 4 bases from J, leaving 14 bases between. Germline V gene sequence: CDR1 SGHTA, CDR2 FQGTGA. The CDR3 has 15 residues. CDR3 sequence: CASSLDPGGGTEAFF. Here the CDR3 DNA reads TGTGCCAGCAGCTTAGACCCCGGGGGTGGCACTGAAGCTTTCTTT. The whole variable domain, remainder taken from reference TRBV7-3 and TRBJ1-1, is GAGVSQTPSNKVTEKGKYVELRCDPISGHTALYWYRQSLGQGPEFLIYFQGTGAADDSGLPNDRFFAVRPEGSVSTLKIQRTERGDSAVYLCASSLDPGGGTEAFFGQGTRLTVV.

This chain uses TRBV7-3 with TRBJ2-7; the D gene is possibly TRBD1 (8 bases). CDR3 length: 14 residues. V lost 5 bases to trimming and J lost 1 base, with 12 bases between them. Germline CDR1 reads SGHTA; CDR2 reads FQGTGA. The CDR3 nucleotides read TGTGCCAGCAGCATACAGGGGGGGTCCTACGAGCAGTACTTC. The encoded protein is CASSIQGGSYEQYF.

The chain carries TRBV10-3 and TRBJ2-2, with D tentatively TRBD2 (5 bases). This CDR3 is 14 amino acids long. Germline-derived CDR1 and CDR2 are ENHRY and SYGVKD. Trimming removed 4 bases from V and 2 bases from J, with 8 bases in between. CDR3 sequence reads: CAISGEINTGELFF. CDR3 in DNA: TGTGCCATCAGTGGGGAGATCAACACCGGGGAGCTGTTTTTT.